This T cell receptor beta chain emerged from a study of breast tumors, draining lymph nodes, adjacent tissues. Findings and caveats of the study: Tumor and nontumor repertoires were significantly more similar in luminal-like than in basal-like breast cancer.

The ends lost 4 bases at V and 2 bases at J; junction bases unmatched: 9. This CDR3 region has 16 residues. Germline lookup yields CDR1 DFQATT and CDR2 SNEGSKA (reference sequence). Comments on this clonotype: Its antigen remains unidentified. A read error may be the cause here, since a much bigger clone is one base away.

TCRdb recomputed calls from the multiplex PCR reads with MiXCR, one row per CDR3 protein. The table includes approximately 130,000 distinct CDR3 sequences, roughly 20% detected once. Samples came from axillary lymph nodes draining the breast cancer. The rearrangement links TRBV20-1 to TRBJ2-4; 9 positions match TRBD2. The receptor's source is a female donor with breast cancer. Some clones in this sample may be carry-over from other donors' samples. Material for sequencing was axillary lymph node tissue. In DNA, the CDR3 is TGCAGTGCTACCCCTGGCGGGAGGGAGTCCAAAAACATTCAGTACTTC. This encodes CSATPGGRESKNIQYF.